The 3 T cell receptor beta chains below were found in one sample sequenced in a study of molecular identifiers for immune sequencing clone quantification. TCRdb reprocessed the PCR reads with MiXCR, giving one entry per CDR3 protein. This table has 490,000 or so distinct CDR3 sequences, over 20% appearing once. Sequencing was done on a sample of naive CD8+ T cells from blood, with Jurkat cell RNA spiked in. Subset indicated: FACS-sorted CD8+CD4-CCR7+CD45RA+ naive T cells. Receptor source: a human donor in good health. Some libraries in this study had Jurkat cell RNA spiked in.

This clonotype came up a few times. The J gene is TRBJ1-6, the V gene TRBV12-3 or TRBV12-4; TRBD1 is a possible D gene (5 bases). Trimming pared 6 bases from V and 5 bases from J, leaving 5 bases between. This CDR3 comprises 12 residues. CDR3 sequence (DNA): TGTGCCAGCAGGGGACATAATTCACCCCTCCACTTT. Protein sequence: CASRGHNSPLHF.

This clonotype has just a few counts. V gene TRBV4-2 combines with J gene TRBJ2-5; D unclear. Trimming stripped 3 bases from V and 2 bases from J, with 13 bases between. Germline CDR1 LGHNA, CDR2 YNFKEQ. This CDR3 is built from 15 residues. DNA for the CDR3: TGTGCCAGCAGCCAGTTCCGTGGACCACAAGAGACCCAGTACTTC. It translates to CASSQFRGPQETQYF.

In the case of this clonotype: A read error may account for a junction end that differs from germline. This rearrangement joins TRBV28 to TRBJ2-2, with D uncertain. The germline V gene has CDR1 MDHEN and CDR2 SYDVKM. The CDR3 loop spans 15 amino acids. The CDR3 is CVSSFRGPNTGELFF. The CDR3 DNA reads TGTGTCAGCAGTTTCAGAGGACCGAACACCGGGGAGCTGTTTTTT.